The sequence of this T cell receptor beta chain was determined in a study of blood T cells in healthy people across ages (dated by TCRdb to between 2014 and 2017). Looking at the study overall: In model experiments, template switching captured roughly one uniquely barcoded TCR beta cDNA molecule for every two T cells. Using deep sequencing normalized with unique cDNA molecular identifiers, the study measured how TCR beta repertoire diversity changes with age. The donors were split into four age groups: young (average around 15 years), middle-aged (roughly 42), aged (roughly 68) and long-lived (under 90). To avoid experimental bias, donors of different ages were distributed randomly across sequencing lanes. For two donors (one aged 18 to 29 and one aged 80 or older), the study analyzed two additional independent replicas of 1 million unique cDNA reads from the same blood draw. The paper's findings and limits, for the study overall: The percentage of naive T cells measured by flow cytometry correlated strongly with observed TCR beta diversity. Observed TCR beta diversity per million T cells fell roughly linearly with age, and a significant reduction was already apparent by age around 36. Estimates of total diversity based on one million sequenced T cells were considered lower bounds and underestimates. Because profiling used bulk unsorted PBMCs, naive and antigen-experienced compartments could not be compared conclusively. Because donor CMV infection status was unknown, age-related changes in expanded clonotypes were potentially confounded. The long-lived group showed more naive CD4+ T cells, fewer expanded clones and increased TCR diversity than the aged group, suggesting age selection.

In the case of this clonotype: Its antigen remains undetermined. No much larger clone is present one base from it, and per-base qualities are unavailable.

The library came from 5' RACE. Sequencing used an Illumina HiSeq 2500. A second roughly 7 to 12 cycle PCR used a sample-barcoded 5' primer and a J-beta primer mix. Each TCR beta cDNA molecule received a unique molecular identifier from a template-switch 5' adaptor carrying 12 random nucleotides. Each sample yielded at least 3 million CDR3-containing paired-end reads. First-strand cDNA synthesis was performed from all RNA using the Mint cDNA synthesis kit, with priming by a TRBC-specific oligonucleotide. All cDNA was treated with uracil-DNA glycosylase and then went through a first 18-cycle PCR with the universal primers M1SS and BC2_uni_R. The authors' analysis ran thus. Normalization of each sample was performed by random selection of 1 million high-quality reads, each carrying a distinct molecular identifier. Reads sharing molecular identifiers were discarded rather than binned into consensus sequences. MiTCR, run with a Q25 quality threshold and the strictest error-elimination algorithm, handled CDR3 identification, clonotype clustering and error correction. A nonparametric unseen species model with Euler transformation was used to estimate lower-bound total TCR beta diversity. TCRdb redid the processing of the public reads, applying fastp at Q25 and MiXCR, and retained in-frame beta chains. Entries are consolidated by CDR3 protein sequence, retaining the most common genes and DNA. These V and J calls derive from TCRdb rather than the authors' analysis. The table for this sample lists over 1,200,000 distinct CDR3 sequences; around 59% of them were counted only once. Over 6.5% of the sample goes to the ten largest clones.

Systemically healthy Caucasian individuals from Russia, approximately 39 in total and aged 6 to 90 years, were included as donors. About 9.1 milliliters of peripheral blood were collected from each donor into EDTA-treated Vacutainer tubes. PBMCs were isolated by Ficoll-Paque density-gradient centrifugation, with at least 6 million obtained per sample. Total RNA, at least 5.5 micrograms per sample, was extracted from PBMCs with Trizol reagent. Naive CD45RAhigh/CD27high T cell percentages were measured by flow cytometry on a PBMC aliquot from every donor. The CDR3 holds 16 amino acids from the cysteine to the phenylalanine. Only CDR3 DNA remains: 48 bases, in frame from the first base. Cut back by 5 bases and 2 bases, the V and J ends lie 13 bases apart. The germline V gene yields MGHRA for CDR1 and YSYEKL for CDR2.

The receptor was isolated from a man aged 18 to 30 in good health. Sequenced sample: blood. This receptor chain uses TRBV4-1 and TRBJ2-6, with no confident D gene call. The CDR3 region reads CASSTNHEPGANVLTF. The nucleotide sequence is given as TGCGCCAGCAGCACCAACCACGAACCTGGGGCCAACGTCCTGACTTTC.